The clone carrying this TCR beta chain was detected a few times. V lost 7 bases and J lost 0; bases outside the gene matches: 18. Germline loops: CDR1 SQVTM, CDR2 ANQGSEA. The length of the CDR3 is 18 residues. The record originates from a study of shared T cell receptors in the human thymus. Method: immunoSEQ multiplex PCR; TCRdb's copy keeps in-frame clones and lacks some. Of approximately 490,000 clones listed, 75% to 80% are singletons. The same sample was also studied in work on human thymus T cells. According to that study: Corrective cardiac surgery supplied the resected thymus tissue. Unrelated individuals were reported by related research to share highly overlapping thymic repertoires.

This sequence joins TRBV29-1 and TRBJ2-1, with 7 bases lining up with TRBD2. This clonotype originated in a boy under two years old with a congenital heart defect. Sequenced sample: thymocytes. The DNA for the CDR3 is TGCAGCGCCCCAGCGGAGCGGGGAATTCAGAACTCCTACAATGAGCAGTTCTTC. The encoded protein is CSAPAERGIQNSYNEQFF.